The sample holds a few counts of the clone carrying this T cell receptor beta chain. With 60 Vbeta and 13 Jbeta primers, the PCR was carried out. Libraries were prepared by immunoSEQ multiplex PCR; TCRdb keeps only in-frame clonotypes and omits some of them. This table has roughly 120,000 clones, roughly 80% appearing once. The entry originates in a study of cytomegalovirus exposure and HLA in healthy donors. V was pared by 6 bases and J by 8 bases, with 1 base of the junction left unmatched. The CDR3 length is 12 residues. The germline CDR1 and CDR2 sequences are SNHLY and FYNNEI. The rearrangement joins TRBV2 to TRBJ2-1; 10 positions match TRBD1. Specimen: PBMCs. This TCR came from a man aged 30 to 45 in good health and CMV-seropositive. CDR3 in DNA: TGTGCCAGCAGGGACAGGGGGGATGAGCAGTTCTTC. Its protein product is CASRDRGDEQFF.